This T cell receptor beta chain comes out of a study of blood T cell repertoires in COVID-19. About the study: From the United States, Italy and Spain came samples of acute and convalescent COVID-19. The cDNA or gDNA used as material had been derived from T cells, B-cell-depleted T cells, or PBMCs.

Germline lookup yields CDR1 SNHLY and CDR2 FYNNEI. Trimming took off 4 bases at V and 2 bases at J, with 8 bases between the two ends. The CDR3 runs 13 residues. The authors' processing: Estimation of nucleated cell counts relied on the amplification of reference gene primers. TCRdb keeps only in-frame clones here, not all; method: immunoSEQ multiplex PCR. From that table come the V and J calls and clone size; the DNA was used to work out D and trimming. The sample shows some 150,000 clones, 81% of them seen only once. The clonotype comes from a woman aged 60 to 75 with active or convalescent COVID-19. Input material: peripheral blood. This sequence joins TRBV2 and TRBJ1-1; D gene unclear. The CDR3 sequence: CASSVSFNTEAFF. As DNA, the CDR3 is TGTGCCAGCAGTGTTTCATTTAACACTGAAGCTTTCTTT.